This T cell receptor beta chain was sequenced for a study of response to subunit inactivated influenza vaccine. Regarding the study as a whole: A suggestion made by the authors is that each seasonal influenza vaccination recruits few new T cells.

CDR3 size: 15 residues. Trimming cost V 0 bases and J 5 bases, with 15 bases left between them. Germline CDR1 is SGHRS and CDR2 is YFSETQ. About this clonotype: Its antigen is undetermined.

TCRdb re-called the RT-PCR reads with MiXCR, one entry per CDR3 protein. The sample records about 310,000 distinct CDR3 sequences, roughly 22% being singletons. This material consisted of PBMCs from blood, taken less than 22 months after vaccination. The rearrangement links TRBV5-1 to TRBJ2-7; a weak D match, TRBD1 (5 bases). This clonotype was sampled from a man between 50 and 75 years old who received an inactivated influenza vaccine. The CDR3 coding sequence is TGCGCCAGCAGCTTGGCCCCAGGGTTAATCGACGAGCAGTACTTC. Translated: CASSLAPGLIDEQYF.